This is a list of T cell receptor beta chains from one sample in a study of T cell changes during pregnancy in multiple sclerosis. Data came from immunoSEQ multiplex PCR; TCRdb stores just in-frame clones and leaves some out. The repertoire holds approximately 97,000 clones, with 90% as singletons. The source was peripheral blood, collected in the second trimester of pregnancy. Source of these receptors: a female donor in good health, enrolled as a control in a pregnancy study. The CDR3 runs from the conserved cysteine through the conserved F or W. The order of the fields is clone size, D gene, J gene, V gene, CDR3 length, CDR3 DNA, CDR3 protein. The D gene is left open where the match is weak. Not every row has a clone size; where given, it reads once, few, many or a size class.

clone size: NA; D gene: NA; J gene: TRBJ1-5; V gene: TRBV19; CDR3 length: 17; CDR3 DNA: TGTGCCAGTAGTAGCCGACAGTATGGTTATAGCAATCAGCCCCAGCATTTT; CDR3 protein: CASSSRQYGYSNQPQHF
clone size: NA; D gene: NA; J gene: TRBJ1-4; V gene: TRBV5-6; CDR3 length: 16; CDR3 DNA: TGTGCCAGCAGCCCCGACAGCACACTGAGAAATGAAAAACTGTTTTTT; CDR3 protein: CASSPDSTLRNEKLFF
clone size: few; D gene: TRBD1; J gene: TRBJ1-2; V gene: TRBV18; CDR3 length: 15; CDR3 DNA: TGTGCCAGCTCACCCCTGGACAGGGCTAACTATGGCTACACCTTC; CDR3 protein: CASSPLDRANYGYTF
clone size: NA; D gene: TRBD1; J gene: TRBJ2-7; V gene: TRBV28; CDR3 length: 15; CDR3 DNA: TGTGCCAGCAGTACAGGGGGCCCGACCATATACGAGCAGTACTTC; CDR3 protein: CASSTGGPTIYEQYF
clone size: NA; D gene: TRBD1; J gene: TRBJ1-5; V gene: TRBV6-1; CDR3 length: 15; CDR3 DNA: TGTGCCAGCACTCCCTTCGACAGGGGCAATCAGCCCCAGCATTTT; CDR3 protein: CASTPFDRGNQPQHF
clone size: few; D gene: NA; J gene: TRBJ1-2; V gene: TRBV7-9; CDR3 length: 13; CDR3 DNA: TGTGCCAGCCTTCCGGGGGGAAGCTATGGCTACACCTTC; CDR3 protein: CASLPGGSYGYTF
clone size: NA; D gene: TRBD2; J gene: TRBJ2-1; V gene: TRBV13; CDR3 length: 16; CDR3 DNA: TGTGCCAGCAGCGCTTACGGGACTAGCGGTCACAATGAGCAGTTCTTC; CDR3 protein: CASSAYGTSGHNEQFF
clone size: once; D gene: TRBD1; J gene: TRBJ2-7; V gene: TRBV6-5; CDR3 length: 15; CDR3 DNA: TGTGCCAGCAGTCGTCGGAGGGGACAGGGGAACGAGCAGTACTTC; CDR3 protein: CASSRRRGQGNEQYF
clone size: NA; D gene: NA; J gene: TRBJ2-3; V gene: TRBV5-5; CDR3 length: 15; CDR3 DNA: TGTGCCAGCAGCTTGGGGTTACCTAACACAGATACGCAGTATTTT; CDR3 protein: CASSLGLPNTDTQYF
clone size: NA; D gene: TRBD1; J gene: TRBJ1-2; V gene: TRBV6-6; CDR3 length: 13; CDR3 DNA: TGTGCCAGCAGTTACTCGAAGGGACAGAAGTACACCTTC; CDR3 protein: CASSYSKGQKYTF
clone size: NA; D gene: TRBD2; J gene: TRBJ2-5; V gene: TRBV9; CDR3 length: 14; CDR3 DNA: TGTGCCAGCAGCCCCGAGCGGGGGCAAGAGACCCAGTACTTC; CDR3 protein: CASSPERGQETQYF
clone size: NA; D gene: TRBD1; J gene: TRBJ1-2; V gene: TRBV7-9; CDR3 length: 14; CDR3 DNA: TGTGCCAGCAGCCCCACAGGGGGCGCAAAGGGCTACACCTTC; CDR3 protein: CASSPTGGAKGYTF
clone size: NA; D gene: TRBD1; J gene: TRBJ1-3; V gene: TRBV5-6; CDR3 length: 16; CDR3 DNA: TGTGCCAGCAGCCTGACAGGGGTCCACTCTGGAAACACCATATATTTT; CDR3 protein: CASSLTGVHSGNTIYF
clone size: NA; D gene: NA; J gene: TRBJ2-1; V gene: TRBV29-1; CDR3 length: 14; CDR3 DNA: TGCAGCGTTACCGCGTGGAGGAGCTACAATGAGCAGTTCTTC; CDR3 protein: CSVTAWRSYNEQFF
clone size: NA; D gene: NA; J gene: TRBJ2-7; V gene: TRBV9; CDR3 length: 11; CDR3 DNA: TGTGCCAGCGGGGCAGGACACGAGCAGTACTTC; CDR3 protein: CASGAGHEQYF
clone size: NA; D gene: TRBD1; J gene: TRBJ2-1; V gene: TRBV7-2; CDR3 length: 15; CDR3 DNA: TGTGCCAGCAGCCTGGGACAGGGCCCCTACAATGAGCAGTTCTTC; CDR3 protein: CASSLGQGPYNEQFF
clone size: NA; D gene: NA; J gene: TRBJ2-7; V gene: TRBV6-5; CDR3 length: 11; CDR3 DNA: TGTGCCAGCAGCCAAGGGGGCGAGCAGTACTTC; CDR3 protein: CASSQGGEQYF
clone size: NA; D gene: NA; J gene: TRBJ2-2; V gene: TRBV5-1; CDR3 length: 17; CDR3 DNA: TGCGCCAGCAGCTTGGGGTATAGGCGGGGGAACACCGGGGAGCTGTTTTTT; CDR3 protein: CASSLGYRRGNTGELFF
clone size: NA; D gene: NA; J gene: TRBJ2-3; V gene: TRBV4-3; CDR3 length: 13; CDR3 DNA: TGCGCCAGCAGCCAAGGTGTCCGGGGTACGCAGTATTTT; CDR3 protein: CASSQGVRGTQYF
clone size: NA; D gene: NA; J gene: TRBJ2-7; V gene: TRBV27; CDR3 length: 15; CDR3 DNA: TGTGCCAGCAGTTTAAAAGGACAGCCCTCCTACGAGCAGTACTTC; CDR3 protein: CASSLKGQPSYEQYF
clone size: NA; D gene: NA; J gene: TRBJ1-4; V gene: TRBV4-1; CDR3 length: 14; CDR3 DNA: TGCGCCAGCAGCCAAGGCCTCAGAGGGGAAAAACTGTTTTTT; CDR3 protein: CASSQGLRGEKLFF
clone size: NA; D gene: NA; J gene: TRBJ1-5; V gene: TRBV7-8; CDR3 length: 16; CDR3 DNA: TGTGCCAGCAGCTTAAAGCGCAGCAATAGCAATCAGCCCCAGCATTTT; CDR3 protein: CASSLKRSNSNQPQHF
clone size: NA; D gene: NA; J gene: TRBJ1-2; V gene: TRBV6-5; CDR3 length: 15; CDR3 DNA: TGTGCCAGCAGGCAAAGGCGAGGGAAAAACTATGGCTACACCTTC; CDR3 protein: CASRQRRGKNYGYTF
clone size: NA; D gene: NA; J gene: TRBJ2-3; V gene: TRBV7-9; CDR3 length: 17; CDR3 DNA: TGTGCCAGCAGCTTACCCCGGGCAGGGTTCAAGACAGATACGCAGTATTTT; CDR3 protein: CASSLPRAGFKTDTQYF
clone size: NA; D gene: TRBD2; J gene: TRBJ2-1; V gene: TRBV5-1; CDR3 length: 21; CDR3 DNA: TGCGCCAGCAGGTCTGTACCCGGGACTAGCGGGACGTTTGCTTCCTACAATGAGCAGTTCTTC; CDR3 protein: CASRSVPGTSGTFASYNEQFF
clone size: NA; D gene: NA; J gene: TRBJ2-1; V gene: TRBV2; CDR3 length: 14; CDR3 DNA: TGTGCCAGCCTCACAGGGCGGTCCTACAATGAGCAGTTCTTC; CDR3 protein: CASLTGRSYNEQFF
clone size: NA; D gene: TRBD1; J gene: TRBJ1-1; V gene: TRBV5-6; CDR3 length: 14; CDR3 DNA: TGTGCCAGCAGCAGAAGGGGGCAGGGAACTGAAGCTTTCTTT; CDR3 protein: CASSRRGQGTEAFF
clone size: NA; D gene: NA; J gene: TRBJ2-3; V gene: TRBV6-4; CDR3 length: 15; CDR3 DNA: TGTGCCAGCAGTGACTCGGCGGGCAGCACAGATACGCAGTATTTT; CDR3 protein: CASSDSAGSTDTQYF
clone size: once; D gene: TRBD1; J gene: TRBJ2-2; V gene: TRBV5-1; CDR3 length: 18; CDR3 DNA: TGCGCCAGCAGCGCGACCGATAGACAGGGGATATTCACCGGGGAGCTGTTTTTT; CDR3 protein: CASSATDRQGIFTGELFF
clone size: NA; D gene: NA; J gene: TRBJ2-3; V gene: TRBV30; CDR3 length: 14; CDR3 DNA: TGTGCCTGGAGTGTACGGAGGGGCACAGATACGCAGTATTTT; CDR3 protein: CAWSVRRGTDTQYF
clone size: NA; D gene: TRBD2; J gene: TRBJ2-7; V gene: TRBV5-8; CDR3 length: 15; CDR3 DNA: TGTGCCAGCAGCCCAGGGACTAGCTCAAGGAACGAGCAGTACTTC; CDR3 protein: CASSPGTSSRNEQYF
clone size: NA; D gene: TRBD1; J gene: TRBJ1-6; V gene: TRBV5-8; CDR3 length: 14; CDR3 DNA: TGTGCCAGCAGCCCCGGACAGGTTAATTCACCCCTCCACTTT; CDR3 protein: CASSPGQVNSPLHF
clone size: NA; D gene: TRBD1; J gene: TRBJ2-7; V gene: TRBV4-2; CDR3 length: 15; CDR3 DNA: TGTGCCAGCAGCCACCTCTGGACAGGAGCCTACGAGCAGTACTTC; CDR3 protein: CASSHLWTGAYEQYF
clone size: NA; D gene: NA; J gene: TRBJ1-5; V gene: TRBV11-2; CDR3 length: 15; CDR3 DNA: TGTGCCAGCAGCTTAGGGCAGGGCGTCGGACAGCCCCAGCATTTT; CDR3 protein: CASSLGQGVGQPQHF
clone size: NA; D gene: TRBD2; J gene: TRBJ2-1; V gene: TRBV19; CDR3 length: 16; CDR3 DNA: TGTGCCAGTAGTAACGTCCTCGGGGGGGCCTACAATGAGCAGTTCTTC; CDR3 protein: CASSNVLGGAYNEQFF
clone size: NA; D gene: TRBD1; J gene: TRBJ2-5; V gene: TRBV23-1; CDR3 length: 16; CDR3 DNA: TGCGCCAGCAGTCAATCGAAGGCAGGGGGCACCGAGACCCAGTACTTC; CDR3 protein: CASSQSKAGGTETQYF
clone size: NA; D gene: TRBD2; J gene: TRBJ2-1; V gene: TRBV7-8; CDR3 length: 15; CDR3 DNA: TGTGCCAGCAGCTTAGAACTAGCGGGATACAATGAGCAGTTCTTC; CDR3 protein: CASSLELAGYNEQFF
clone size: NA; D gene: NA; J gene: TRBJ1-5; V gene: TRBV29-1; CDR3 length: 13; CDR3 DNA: TGCAGCGTTGAAGAAGAGGCCGATCAGCCCCAGCATTTT; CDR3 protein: CSVEEEADQPQHF
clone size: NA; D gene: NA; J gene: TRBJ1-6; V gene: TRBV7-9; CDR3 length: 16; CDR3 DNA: TGTGCCAGCAGCTGGCGGGTCGGCTCCTATAATTCACCCCTCCACTTT; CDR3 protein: CASSWRVGSYNSPLHF
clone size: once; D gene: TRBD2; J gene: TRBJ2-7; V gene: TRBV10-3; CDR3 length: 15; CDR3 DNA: TGTGCCATCAGTGAGAGGGCAGGGAGGGGCCACGAGCAGTACTTC; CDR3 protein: CAISERAGRGHEQYF
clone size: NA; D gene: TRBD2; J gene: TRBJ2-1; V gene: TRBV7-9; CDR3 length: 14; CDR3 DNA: TGTGCCAGCAGCTTATTAGCGGGGTACAATGAGCAGTTCTTC; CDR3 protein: CASSLLAGYNEQFF
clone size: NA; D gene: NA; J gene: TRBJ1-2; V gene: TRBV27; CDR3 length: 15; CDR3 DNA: TGTGCCAGCAGTTTAGGGGGGGGGACAAGCGGGGGCTACACCTTC; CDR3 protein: CASSLGGGTSGGYTF
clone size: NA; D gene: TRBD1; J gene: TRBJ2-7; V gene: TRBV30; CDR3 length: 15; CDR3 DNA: TGTGCCTGGAGTGTAGGAGGGACAGGATCATACGAGCAGTACTTC; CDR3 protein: CAWSVGGTGSYEQYF
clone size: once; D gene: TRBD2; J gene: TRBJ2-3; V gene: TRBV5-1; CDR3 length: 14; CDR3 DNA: TGCGCCAGCAGCTGGACTAGCGGGGGAGATACGCAGTATTTT; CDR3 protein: CASSWTSGGDTQYF
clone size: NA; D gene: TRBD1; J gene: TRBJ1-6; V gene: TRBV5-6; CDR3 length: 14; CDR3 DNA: TGTGCCAGCAGCCCAGGGGGCCGGGGGTCACCCCTCCACTTT; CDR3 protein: CASSPGGRGSPLHF
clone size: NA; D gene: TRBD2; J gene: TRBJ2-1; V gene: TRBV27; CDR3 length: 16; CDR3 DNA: TGTGCCACCCAGGTTGGGGGACTAGCGGGAGGGCGAGAGCAGTTCTTC; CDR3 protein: CATQVGGLAGGREQFF
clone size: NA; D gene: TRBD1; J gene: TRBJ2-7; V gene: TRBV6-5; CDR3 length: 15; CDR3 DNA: TGTGCCAGCAGTTACGGGGGACAGGGAAGTGTCGAGCAGTACTTC; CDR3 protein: CASSYGGQGSVEQYF
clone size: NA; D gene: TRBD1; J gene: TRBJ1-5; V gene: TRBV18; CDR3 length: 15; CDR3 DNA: TGTGCCAGCTCACCTGGGACAGGGGATGATCAGCCCCAGCATTTT; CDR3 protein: CASSPGTGDDQPQHF
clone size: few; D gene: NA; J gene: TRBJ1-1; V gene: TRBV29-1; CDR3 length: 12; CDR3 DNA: TGCAGCGGAAGACGGGGGGGCACTGAAGCTTTCTTT; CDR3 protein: CSGRRGGTEAFF
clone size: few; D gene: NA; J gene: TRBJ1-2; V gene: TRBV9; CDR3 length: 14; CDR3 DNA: TGTGCCAGCAGCGAGGGGTTCTCTCTAGGGGGCTACACCTTC; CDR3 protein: CASSEGFSLGGYTF
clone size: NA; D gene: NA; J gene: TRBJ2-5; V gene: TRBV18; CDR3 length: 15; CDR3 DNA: TGTGCCAGCTCTGGAGCCCGACTAGGCCAAGAGACCCAGTACTTC; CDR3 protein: CASSGARLGQETQYF
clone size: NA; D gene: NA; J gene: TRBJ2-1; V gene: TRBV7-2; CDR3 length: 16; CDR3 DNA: TGTGCCAGCAGCTTAGTGGTCGGGAGCTCCTACAATGAGCAGTTCTTC; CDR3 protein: CASSLVVGSSYNEQFF
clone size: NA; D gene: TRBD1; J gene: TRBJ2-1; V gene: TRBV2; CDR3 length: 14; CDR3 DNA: TGTGCCAGCAGGGGGACAGGGGCAAACAATGAGCAGTTCTTC; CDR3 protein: CASRGTGANNEQFF
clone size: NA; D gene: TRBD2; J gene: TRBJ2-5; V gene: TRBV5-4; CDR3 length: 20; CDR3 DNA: TGTGCCAGCAGCTTGGGGGGGACTAGCGGGGGTCCAGGACCCCAAGAGACCCAGTACTTC; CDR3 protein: CASSLGGTSGGPGPQETQYF
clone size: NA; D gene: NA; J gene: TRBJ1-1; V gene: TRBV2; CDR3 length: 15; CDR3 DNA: TGTGCCAGCCCATGGGAGGGGGGCCCGAACACTGAAGCTTTCTTT; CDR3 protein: CASPWEGGPNTEAFF